This TCR beta chain derives from a study of long-term antiretroviral therapy in people with HIV. Across the whole study: Sampling started about a decade before the 2015 immediate-ART recommendation. Study findings and constraints: Subsequent to ART, diversity was augmented yet persisted below that of transplant donor controls. Every time point showed a repertoire led by clones expanded before ART.

Comment on this clone: Its antigen is still unknown.

The CDR3 is made up of 17 amino acids. Trimming at V came to 3 bases and at J to 1 base, leaving 6 bases not matched to a gene. Germline V gene data show CDR1 as WNHNN and CDR2 as SYGVQD (reference sequence). Survey-level resolution applied to immunoSEQ assay v3.0. A per-sample goal of about 35,000-50,000 T-cell genomes was targeted by sequencing. Assay used: immunoSEQ multiplex PCR; TCRdb lists only in-frame clones, some missing. The data show more than 15,000 clones, approximately 88% seen once. The V gene is TRBV10-1, the J gene TRBJ2-1; 10 bases line up with TRBD1. The source is a man aged 50 or older with HIV. This specimen was unsorted PBMCs, taken 0.7 years before starting antiretroviral therapy. CDR3 region: CASSDPGGQGSYNEQFF. CDR3 nucleotide sequence: TGCGCCAGCAGTGACCCCGGGGGACAGGGGTCCTACAATGAGCAGTTCTTC.